Reported below is one T cell receptor (beta chain). The protocol was immunoSEQ multiplex PCR, while the TCRdb copy is restricted to in-frame clones and leaves out a portion. Found here are 1,400,000 or so clones, approximately 98.5% of them singletons; the top ten hold approximately 0.4%. The record originates from a study of shared clonotypes between healthy human individuals. Deletions cut 2 bases from V and 7 bases from J, with 11 bases between. The CDR3 is 14 amino acids. Per germline, CDR1 MNHNY and CDR2 SVGAGI (reference sequence). This chain links TRBV6-6 with TRBJ1-4; possible D gene TRBD1, 6 bases. The sequencing sample was made of naive CD4+ T cells sorted from blood. Sample subset: CD45RA+ positively selected. The sequence came from a man aged 25-40 years in good health. CDR3 residues: CASSYQGGVEKLFF. The CDR3 region has the DNA TGTGCCAGCAGTTACCAAGGGGGTGTTGAAAAACTGTTTTTT.